Below are 17 T cell receptor beta chains sequenced from a single sample in a study of blood T cell repertoires in COVID-19. This table comes from immunoSEQ multiplex PCR, and its TCRdb copy is limited to in-frame clones, with some not included. The sample lists some 83,000 clones; 60% to 80% were seen once. The sample comprised peripheral blood. All receptors derive from a woman over 75 with acute or convalescent COVID-19.

The chain recombines TRBV4-2 with TRBJ1-4; 8 nucleotides agree with TRBD1. The ends lost 4 bases at V and 7 bases at J; junction bases unmatched: 17. CDR3 size: 18 residues. Germline V lookup: CDR1 LGHNA, CDR2 YNFKEQ. The CDR3 protein is CASSRGQGGPGEGEKLFF. CDR3 in DNA: TGTGCCAGCAGCCGCGGACAGGGAGGGCCGGGTGAGGGTGAAAAACTGTTTTTT.

The chain uses TRBV6-5 and TRBJ2-7, with D perhaps TRBD1 (6 bases). V shed 4 bases and J shed 0 bases, with 16 bases lying between them. The CDR3 loop spans 16 amino acids. The V gene's germline CDR1 is MNHEY and CDR2 SVGAGI. The CDR3 sequence is CASSFEATGNSYEQYF. For the CDR3, the DNA is TGTGCCAGCAGTTTTGAAGCGACAGGCAACTCCTACGAGCAGTACTTC.

This clone was counted between two and nine times. The chain couples TRBV5-1 to TRBJ1-1, with TRBD1 matching 7 bases. Germline V gene data show CDR1 as SGHRS and CDR2 as YFSETQ. The CDR3 sequence is 13 residues long. V gave up 5 bases and J gave up 3 bases; unmatched junction bases: 4. CDR3 protein: CASRLTGDTEAFF. The CDR3 DNA sequence: TGCGCCAGCAGACTTACAGGGGACACTGAAGCTTTCTTT.

This rearrangement joins TRBV4-3 to TRBJ1-4; D unclear. V gave up 2 bases and J gave up 7 bases, with 17 bases separating them. Germline V gene sequence: CDR1 LGHNA, CDR2 YSLEER. The CDR3 is 16 residues long. CDR3 loop: CASSQLHTTSAEKLFF. The CDR3 nucleotides read TGCGCCAGCAGCCAACTCCACACTACCAGCGCTGAAAAACTGTTTTTT.

The gene calls are TRBV10-3 and TRBJ1-3; 9 positions match TRBD1. V dropped 8 bases and J dropped 7; count of bases not matched to a gene: 9. From germline, CDR1 is ENHRY and CDR2 SYGVKD. CDR3 length: 14 residues. CDR3 residues: CAIRGTGRRNTIYF. The CDR3 region has the DNA TGTGCCATCCGAGGGACAGGGCGCAGGAACACCATATATTTT.

This clone occurred many times. The chain combines TRBV11-3 with TRBJ1-1; no clear D. V was cut by 3 bases and J by 0 bases, with 8 bases left in between. Germline loops: CDR1 SGHNT, CDR2 YENEEA. This CDR3 comprises 14 residues. The CDR3 spells CASSFSGMNTEAFF. CDR3 sequence (DNA): TGTGCCAGCAGCTTTTCCGGGATGAACACTGAAGCTTTCTTT.

The chain's CDR3 is CASSRTYSGNTIYF. CDR3 DNA sequence: TGTGCCAGCAGCCGGACTTACTCTGGAAACACCATATATTTT. The chain carries TRBV6-2 or TRBV6-3 and TRBJ1-3; no clear D. V gave up 6 bases and J gave up 0 bases, with 9 bases separating them. This CDR3 region has 14 residues. Looked up from germline, CDR1 is MNHEY and CDR2 is SVGEGT.

The gene calls are TRBV19 and TRBJ1-5, with 9 bases lining up with TRBD1. Germline V gives CDR1 LNHDA, CDR2 SQIVND (reference sequence). J was trimmed by 7 bases and V by 6 bases; bases with no gene match: 7. The CDR3 sequence is 14 residues long. DNA of the CDR3: TGTGCCAGTAGGTCACACAGGGGGCTCCAGCCCCAGCATTTT. Amino acids: CASRSHRGLQPQHF.

The chain uses TRBV2 and TRBJ1-3, with D perhaps matching TRBD1 (6 bases). The CDR3 contains 16 residues. V dropped 6 bases and J dropped 0 bases, with 15 bases sitting between them. Germline V CDR1 and CDR2: SNHLY, FYNNEI. The CDR3 DNA reads as TGTGCCAGCAGACCACAGGGCCAAATCTCTGGAAACACCATATATTTT. Its protein is CASRPQGQISGNTIYF.

This clone was counted between two and nine times. The chain uses TRBV6-5 and TRBJ1-2; TRBD1 aligns across 8 bases. This CDR3 spans 13 amino acids. J gave up 4 bases and V 6 bases, and 4 bases lay outside the gene matches. CDR1 and CDR2 from the germline V gene are MNHEY and SVGAGI. DNA for the CDR3: TGTGCCAGCAGGAAACAGGGGGTCTATGGCTACACCTTC. Amino acid sequence: CASRKQGVYGYTF.

The J gene is TRBJ2-7, the V gene TRBV3-1 (or the pseudogene TRBV3-2); possibly TRBD1 for D (6 bases). Germline loops: CDR1 LGHDT, CDR2 YNNKEL (reference sequence). This CDR3 has 16 residues. With 4 bases removed from V and 0 bases from J, the gap between germline ends came to 16 bases. The CDR3 DNA reads as TGTGCCAGCAGCCCGCCAGGGGTAAGGAGCTCCTACGAGCAGTACTTC. It encodes CASSPPGVRSSYEQYF.

The V and J genes are TRBV2 and TRBJ1-1, with unresolved D. Looked up from germline, CDR1 is SNHLY and CDR2 is FYNNEI. This CDR3 is 13 amino acids long. V was trimmed by 9 bases and J by 5 bases, leaving 16 bases between them. The CDR3 nucleotides are TGTGCCAGGGAGAGGGCGTCGAAGACTGAAGCTTTCTTT. This translates into CARERASKTEAFF.

In its sample, this clone was seen many times. The chain's CDR3 is CAWGLGRGWETQYF. CDR3 in DNA: TGTGCCTGGGGGCTGGGGAGGGGCTGGGAGACCCAGTACTTC. V and J are TRBV30 and TRBJ2-5; 7 bases fit TRBD2. CDR1 is GTSNPN, CDR2 SVGIG, per germline (reference sequence). With 5 bases clipped from V and 5 bases from J, the junction kept 11 bases outside the gene matches. This CDR3 has 14 amino acids.

This clone appeared a single time. The chain has TRBV6-2 or TRBV6-3 and TRBJ2-5; 9 bases are a match to TRBD1. Per the germline V gene, CDR1 is MNHEY and CDR2 is SVGEGT. V dropped 5 bases and J dropped 2; count of bases not matched to a gene: 6. The length of the CDR3 is 15 residues. CDR3 bases: TGTGCCAGCAGTCCCGACAGGGGGGGACAAGAGACCCAGTACTTC. Translating gives CASSPDRGGQETQYF.

This clone was seen a few times. The chain carries TRBV25-1 and TRBJ1-1; the match to TRBD1 covers 8 bases. Germline CDR1 and CDR2: MGHDK and SYGVNS. The trim removed 4 bases at V and 8 bases at J, leaving 0 bases unmatched. This CDR3 has 11 residues. The CDR3 DNA follows: TGTGCCAGCAGTGGACAGGGGGAAGCTTTCTTT. Translated, it gives CASSGQGEAFF.

This CDR3 reads CASSPSTGYNQPQHF. CDR3 in DNA: TGTGCCAGCTCACCTTCGACAGGGTACAATCAGCCCCAGCATTTT. The chain carries TRBV18 and TRBJ1-5; TRBD1 aligns across 7 bases. Germline V lookup: CDR1 KGHSH, CDR2 LQKENI. Trimming at V came to 3 bases and at J to 3 bases, leaving 5 bases not matched to a gene. The CDR3 length is 15 residues.

This chain links TRBV28 with TRBJ1-1, with a tentative D call TRBD1 (6 bases). CDR1 and CDR2 (germline): MDHEN, SYDVKM. The CDR3 runs to 14 residues. Trimming took 4 bases from V and 6 from J, leaving 15 bases between them. The CDR3 loop reads CASSSLRDTAEAFF. CDR3 DNA sequence: TGTGCCAGCAGTTCTCTCCGGGACACGGCTGAAGCTTTCTTT.